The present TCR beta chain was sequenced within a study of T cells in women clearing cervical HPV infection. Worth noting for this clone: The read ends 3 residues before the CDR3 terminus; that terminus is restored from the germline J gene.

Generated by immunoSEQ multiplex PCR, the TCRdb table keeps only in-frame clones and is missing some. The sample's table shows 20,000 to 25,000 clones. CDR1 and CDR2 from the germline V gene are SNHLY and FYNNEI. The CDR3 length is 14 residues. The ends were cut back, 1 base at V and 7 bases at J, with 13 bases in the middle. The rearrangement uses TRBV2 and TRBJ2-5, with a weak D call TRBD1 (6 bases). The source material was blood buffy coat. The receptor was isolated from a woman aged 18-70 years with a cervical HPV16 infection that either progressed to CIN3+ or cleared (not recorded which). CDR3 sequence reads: CASSEGQGIGTQYF. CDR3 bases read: TGTGCCAGCAGTGAAGGGCAGGGGATAGGGACC.